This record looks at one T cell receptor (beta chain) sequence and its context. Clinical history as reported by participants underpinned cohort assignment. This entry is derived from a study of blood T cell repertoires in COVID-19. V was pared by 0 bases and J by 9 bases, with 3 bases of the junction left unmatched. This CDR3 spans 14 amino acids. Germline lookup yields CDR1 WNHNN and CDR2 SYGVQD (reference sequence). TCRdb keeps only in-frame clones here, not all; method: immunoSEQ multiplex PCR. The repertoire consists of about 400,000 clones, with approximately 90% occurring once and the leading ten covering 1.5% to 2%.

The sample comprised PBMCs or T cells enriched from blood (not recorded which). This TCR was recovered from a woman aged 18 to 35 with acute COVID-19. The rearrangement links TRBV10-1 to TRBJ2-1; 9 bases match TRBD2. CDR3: CASSESAGGLEQFF. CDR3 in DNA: TGCGCCAGCAGTGAGTCCGCGGGGGGGCTTGAGCAGTTCTTC.